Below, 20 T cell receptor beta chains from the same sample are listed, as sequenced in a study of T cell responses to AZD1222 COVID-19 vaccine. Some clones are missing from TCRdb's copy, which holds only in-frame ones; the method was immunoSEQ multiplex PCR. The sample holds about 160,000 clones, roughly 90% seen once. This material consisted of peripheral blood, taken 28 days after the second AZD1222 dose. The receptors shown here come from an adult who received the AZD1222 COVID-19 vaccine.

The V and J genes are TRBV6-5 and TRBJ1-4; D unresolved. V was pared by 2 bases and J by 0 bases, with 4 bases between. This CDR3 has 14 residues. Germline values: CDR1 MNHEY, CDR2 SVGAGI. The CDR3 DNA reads TGTGCCAGCAGTTACGGCACAACTAATGAAAAACTGTTTTTT. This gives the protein CASSYGTTNEKLFF.

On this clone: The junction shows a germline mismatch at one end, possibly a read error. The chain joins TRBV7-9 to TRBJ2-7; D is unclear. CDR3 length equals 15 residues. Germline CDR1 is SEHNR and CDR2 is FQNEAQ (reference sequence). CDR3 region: CASSHLQSSSHEQYF. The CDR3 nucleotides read TGTGCCAGCAGCCATCTACAGTCCAGCTCCCACGAGCAGTACTTC. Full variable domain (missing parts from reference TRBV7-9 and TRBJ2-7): DTGVSQNPRHKITKRGQNVTFRCDPISEHNRLYWYRQTLGQGPEFLTYFQNEAQLEKSRLLSDRFSAERPKGSFSTLEIQRTEQGDSAMYLCASSHLQSSSHEQYFGPGTRLTVT.

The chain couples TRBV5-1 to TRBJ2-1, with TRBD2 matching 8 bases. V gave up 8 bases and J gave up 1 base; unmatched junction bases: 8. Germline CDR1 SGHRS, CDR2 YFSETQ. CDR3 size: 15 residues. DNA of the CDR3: TGCGCCAGTTCTACGGCGGGGGGATCCTACAATGAGCAGTTCTTC. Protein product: CASSTAGGSYNEQFF.

The CDR3 DNA follows: TGTGCCAGCCACCTTACAGGGGAGAAAAACACCATATATTTT. It yields the protein CASHLTGEKNTIYF. This rearrangement joins TRBV6-5 to TRBJ1-3; 7 bases are a match to TRBD1. The CDR3 is made up of 14 amino acids. With 8 bases clipped from V and 6 bases from J, the junction kept 10 bases outside the gene matches. In germline, CDR1 is MNHEY, CDR2 SVGAGI.

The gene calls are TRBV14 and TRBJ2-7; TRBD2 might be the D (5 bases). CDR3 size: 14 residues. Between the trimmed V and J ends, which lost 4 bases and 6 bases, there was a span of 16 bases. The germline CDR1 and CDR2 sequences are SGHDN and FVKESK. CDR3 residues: CASSRSPVRGEQYF. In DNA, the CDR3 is TGTGCCAGCAGCCGATCCCCGGTTCGGGGCGAGCAGTACTTC.

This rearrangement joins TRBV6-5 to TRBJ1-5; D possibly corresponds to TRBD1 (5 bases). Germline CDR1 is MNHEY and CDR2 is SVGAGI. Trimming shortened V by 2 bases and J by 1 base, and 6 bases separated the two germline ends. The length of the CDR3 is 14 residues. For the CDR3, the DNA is TGTGCCAGCAGTTACGGGGGAAGCAATCAGCCCCAGCATTTT. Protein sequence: CASSYGGSNQPQHF.

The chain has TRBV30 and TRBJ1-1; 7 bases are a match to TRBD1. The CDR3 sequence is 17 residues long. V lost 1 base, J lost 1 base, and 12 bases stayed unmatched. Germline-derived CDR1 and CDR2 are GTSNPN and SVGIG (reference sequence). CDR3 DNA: TGTGCCTGGAGTGCGAGGAGGACAGGCCTCGGGAACACTGAAGCTTTCTTT. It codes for CAWSARRTGLGNTEAFF.

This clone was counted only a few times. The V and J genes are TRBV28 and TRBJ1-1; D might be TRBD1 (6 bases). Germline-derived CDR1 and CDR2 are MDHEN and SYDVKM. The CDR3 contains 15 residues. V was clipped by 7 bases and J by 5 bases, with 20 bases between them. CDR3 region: CASNERGGSVTEAFF. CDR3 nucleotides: TGTGCCAGCAACGAAAGGGGGGGCTCGGTTACTGAAGCTTTCTTT.

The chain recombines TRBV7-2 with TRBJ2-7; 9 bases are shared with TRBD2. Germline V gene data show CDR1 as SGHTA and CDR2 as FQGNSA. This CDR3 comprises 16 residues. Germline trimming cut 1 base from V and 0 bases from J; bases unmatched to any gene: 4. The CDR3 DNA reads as TGTGCCAGCAGCTTAGGTAGCGGGGGCAGCTCCTACGAGCAGTACTTC. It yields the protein CASSLGSGGSSYEQYF.

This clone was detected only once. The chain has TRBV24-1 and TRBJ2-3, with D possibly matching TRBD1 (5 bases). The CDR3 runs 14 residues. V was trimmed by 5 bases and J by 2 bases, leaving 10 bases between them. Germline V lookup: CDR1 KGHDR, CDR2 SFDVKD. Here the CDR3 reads CATSGTGATDTQYF. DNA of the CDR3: TGTGCCACCAGTGGAACAGGCGCCACAGATACGCAGTATTTT.

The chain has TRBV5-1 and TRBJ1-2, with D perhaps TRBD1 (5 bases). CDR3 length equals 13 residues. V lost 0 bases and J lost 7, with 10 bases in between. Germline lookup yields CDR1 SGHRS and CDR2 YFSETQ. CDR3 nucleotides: TGCGCCAGCAGCTTGGCGGGGGGTAGTGGCTACACCTTC. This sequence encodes CASSLAGGSGYTF.

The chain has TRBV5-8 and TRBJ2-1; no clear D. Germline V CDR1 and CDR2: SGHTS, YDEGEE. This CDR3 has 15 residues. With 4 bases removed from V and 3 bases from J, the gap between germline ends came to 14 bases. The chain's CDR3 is CASSAKEFLYNEQFF. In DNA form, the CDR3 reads TGTGCCAGCAGCGCGAAGGAGTTCCTCTACAATGAGCAGTTCTTC.

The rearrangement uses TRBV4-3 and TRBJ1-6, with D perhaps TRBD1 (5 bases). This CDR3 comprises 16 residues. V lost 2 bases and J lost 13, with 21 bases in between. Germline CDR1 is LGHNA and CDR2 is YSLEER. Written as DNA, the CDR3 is TGCGCCAGCAGCCAAACGGCAGGGAGCGGGGGAAGTCCCCTCCACTTT. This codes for CASSQTAGSGGSPLHF.

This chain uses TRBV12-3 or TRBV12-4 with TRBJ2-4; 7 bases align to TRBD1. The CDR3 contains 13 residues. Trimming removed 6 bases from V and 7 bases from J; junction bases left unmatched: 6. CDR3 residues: CASSYRGSNIQYF. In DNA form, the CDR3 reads TGTGCCAGCAGCTACAGGGGCTCGAACATTCAGTACTTC.

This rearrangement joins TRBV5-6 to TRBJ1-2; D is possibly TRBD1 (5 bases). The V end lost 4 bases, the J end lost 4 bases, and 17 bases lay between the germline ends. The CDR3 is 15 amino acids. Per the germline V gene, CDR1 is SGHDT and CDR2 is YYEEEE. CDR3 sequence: CASSPDSRDGYGYTF. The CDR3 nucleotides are TGTGCCAGCAGCCCGGATAGCCGGGACGGCTATGGCTACACCTTC.

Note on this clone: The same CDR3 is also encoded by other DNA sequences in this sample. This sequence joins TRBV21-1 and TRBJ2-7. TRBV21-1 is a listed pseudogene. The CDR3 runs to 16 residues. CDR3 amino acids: CASSKAGTGSSYEQYF. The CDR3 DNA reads TGTGCCAGCAGCAAAGCCGGGACGGGGAGCTCCTACGAGCAGTACTTC.

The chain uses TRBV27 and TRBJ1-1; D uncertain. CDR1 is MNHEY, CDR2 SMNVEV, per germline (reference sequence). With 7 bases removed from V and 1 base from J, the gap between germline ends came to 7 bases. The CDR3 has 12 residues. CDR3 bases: TGTGCCAGCACGGGCCCGAACACTGAAGCTTTCTTT. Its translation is CASTGPNTEAFF.

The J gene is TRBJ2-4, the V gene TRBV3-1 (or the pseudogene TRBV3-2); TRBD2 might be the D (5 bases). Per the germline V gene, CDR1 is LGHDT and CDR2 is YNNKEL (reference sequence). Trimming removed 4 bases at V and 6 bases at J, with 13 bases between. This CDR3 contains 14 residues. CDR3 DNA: TGTGCCAGCAGCCCCAAAGCTAGCAGAAACATTCAGTACTTC. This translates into CASSPKASRNIQYF.

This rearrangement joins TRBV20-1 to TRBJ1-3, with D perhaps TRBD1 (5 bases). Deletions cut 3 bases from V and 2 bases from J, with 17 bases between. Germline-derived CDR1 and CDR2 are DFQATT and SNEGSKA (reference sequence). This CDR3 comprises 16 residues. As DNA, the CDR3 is TGCAGTGCTAGTCGGCAGCAGGGAATAGCTGGAAACACCATATATTTT. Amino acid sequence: CSASRQQGIAGNTIYF.

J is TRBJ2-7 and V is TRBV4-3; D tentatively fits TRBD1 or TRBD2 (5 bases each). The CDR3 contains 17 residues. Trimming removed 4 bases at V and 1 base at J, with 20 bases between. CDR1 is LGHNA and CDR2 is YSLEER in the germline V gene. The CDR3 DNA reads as TGCGCCAGCAGCCTCCACGGGGCGGGTATCGGATCCTACGAGCAGTACTTC. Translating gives CASSLHGAGIGSYEQYF.